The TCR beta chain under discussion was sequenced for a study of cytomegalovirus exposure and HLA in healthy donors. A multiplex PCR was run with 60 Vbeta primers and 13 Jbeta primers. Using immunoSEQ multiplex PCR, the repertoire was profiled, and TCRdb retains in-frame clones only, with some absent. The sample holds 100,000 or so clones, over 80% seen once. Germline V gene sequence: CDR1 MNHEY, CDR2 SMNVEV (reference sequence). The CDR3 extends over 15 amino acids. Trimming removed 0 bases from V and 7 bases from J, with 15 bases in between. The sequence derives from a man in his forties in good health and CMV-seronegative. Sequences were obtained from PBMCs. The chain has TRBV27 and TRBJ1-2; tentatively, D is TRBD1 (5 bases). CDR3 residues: CASSLSAGLLGGYTF. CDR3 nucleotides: TGTGCCAGCAGTTTATCCGCAGGGCTCCTTGGTGGCTACACCTTC.